This TCR beta chain was observed in a study of molecular identifiers for immune sequencing clone quantification. The CDR3 is made up of 14 amino acids. With V trimmed by 4 bases and J by 2 bases, 5 bases remained unmatched. Germline V gives CDR1 MNHEY, CDR2 SMNVEV (reference sequence). This clonotype was observed a handful of times. Previously described methods and listed TCR primers produced bulk TCR libraries. TCRdb reprocessed the PCR reads via MiXCR and lists one record per CDR3 protein. The top ten clones hold 0.81% of a sample with roughly 320,000 distinct CDR3 sequences, about 22% of them seen once.

The chain couples TRBV27 to TRBJ2-7, with 7 bases lining up with TRBD2. This TCR was recovered from a human donor in good health. Some libraries in this study had Jurkat cell RNA spiked in. What was sequenced was naive CD8+ T cells from blood, with Jurkat cell RNA spiked in. The subset: FACS-sorted CD8+CD4-CCR7+CD45RA+ naive T cells. DNA of the CDR3: TGTGCCAGCAGTTCCAGACTAGCCGCCTACGAGCAGTACTTC. It specifies CASSSRLAAYEQYF.